Sequencing of this TCR beta chain was carried out in a study of blood T cell repertoires in COVID-19. Study information: Whether acute or convalescent, the COVID-19 samples came from the United States, Italy and Spain.

Authors' analysis steps: Quantification of nucleated cells was approximated via reference gene primer amplification. Sequenced by immunoSEQ multiplex PCR; TCRdb stores in-frame clones only, minus some. The V and J calls and the clone size are those of that table, but D and trimming were determined from the DNA. The table includes 85,000 to 100,000 clones, about 86% detected once. The CDR3 covers 14 residues. From germline, CDR1 is SGHNT and CDR2 YENEEA. V shed 1 base and J shed 4 bases, with 8 bases lying between them. Sequencing used peripheral blood. This rearrangement joins TRBV11-3 to TRBJ2-1; D unresolved. The clonotype originates from a woman aged 60-75 years in a cohort sampled during active or convalescent COVID-19. CDR3 sequence: CASSLVPDYNEQFF. The CDR3, as DNA: TGTGCCAGCAGCTTAGTTCCAGATTACAATGAGCAGTTCTTC.